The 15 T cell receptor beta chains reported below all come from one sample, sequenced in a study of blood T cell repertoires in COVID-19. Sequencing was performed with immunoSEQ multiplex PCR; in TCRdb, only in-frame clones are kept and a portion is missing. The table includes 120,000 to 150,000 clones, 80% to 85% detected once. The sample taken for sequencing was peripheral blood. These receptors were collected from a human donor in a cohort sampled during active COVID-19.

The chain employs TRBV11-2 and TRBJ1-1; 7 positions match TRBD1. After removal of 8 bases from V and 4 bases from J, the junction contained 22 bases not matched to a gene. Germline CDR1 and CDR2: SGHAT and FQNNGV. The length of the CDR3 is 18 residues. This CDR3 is CASLPGVAGGFRRTEAFF. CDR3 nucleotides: TGTGCCAGCCTTCCAGGGGTCGCAGGGGGGTTTCGTCGCACTGAAGCTTTCTTT.

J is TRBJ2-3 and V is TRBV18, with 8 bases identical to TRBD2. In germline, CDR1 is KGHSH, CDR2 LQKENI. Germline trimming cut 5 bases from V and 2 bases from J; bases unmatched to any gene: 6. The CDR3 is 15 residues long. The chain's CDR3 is CASSTSGGLTDTQYF. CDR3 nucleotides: TGTGCCAGCTCAACAAGCGGGGGCCTCACAGATACGCAGTATTTT.

CDR3 DNA sequence: TGTGCCAGCACTAGAAGGACAAGTGTTCTATATGGCTACACCTTC. Amino acids: CASTRRTSVLYGYTF. The rearrangement uses TRBV5-6 and TRBJ1-2, with D tentatively TRBD1 (5 bases). The CDR3 is 15 residues long. Germline assignment: CDR1 SGHDT and CDR2 YYEEEE. Trimming took off 6 bases at V and 5 bases at J, with 20 bases between the two ends.

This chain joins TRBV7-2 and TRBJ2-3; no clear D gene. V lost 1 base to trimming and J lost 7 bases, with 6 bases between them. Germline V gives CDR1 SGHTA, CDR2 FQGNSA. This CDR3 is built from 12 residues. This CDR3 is CASSLVLNTQYF. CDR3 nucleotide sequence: TGTGCCAGCAGCTTAGTTCTTAATACGCAGTATTTT.

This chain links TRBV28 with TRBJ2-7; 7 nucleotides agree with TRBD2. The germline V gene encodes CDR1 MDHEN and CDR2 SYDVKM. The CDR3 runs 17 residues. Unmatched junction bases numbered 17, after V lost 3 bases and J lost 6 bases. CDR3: CASSLNRGGRGPSEQYF. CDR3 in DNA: TGTGCCAGCAGTTTGAATAGAGGTGGGAGGGGTCCGTCCGAGCAGTACTTC. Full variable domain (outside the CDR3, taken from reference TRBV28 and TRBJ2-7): DVKVTQSSRYLVKRTGEKVFLECVQDMDHENMFWYRQDPGLGLRLIYFSYDVKMKEKGDIPEGYSVSREKKERFSLILESASTNQTSMYLCASSLNRGGRGPSEQYFGPGTRLTVT.

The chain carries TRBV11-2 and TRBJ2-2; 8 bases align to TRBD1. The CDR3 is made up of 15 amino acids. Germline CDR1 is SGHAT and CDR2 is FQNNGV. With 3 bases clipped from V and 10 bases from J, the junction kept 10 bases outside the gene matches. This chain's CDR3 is CASSFQDRERKELFF. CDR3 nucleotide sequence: TGTGCCAGCAGCTTTCAGGACAGGGAGCGCAAGGAGCTGTTTTTT.

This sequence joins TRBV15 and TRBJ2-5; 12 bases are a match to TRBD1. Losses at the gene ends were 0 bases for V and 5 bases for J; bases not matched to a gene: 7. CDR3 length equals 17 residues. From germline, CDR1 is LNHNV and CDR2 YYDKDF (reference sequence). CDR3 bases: TGTGCCACCAGCAGAGATCCGGGACAGGGGGCCTGGGAGACCCAGTACTTC. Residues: CATSRDPGQGAWETQYF.

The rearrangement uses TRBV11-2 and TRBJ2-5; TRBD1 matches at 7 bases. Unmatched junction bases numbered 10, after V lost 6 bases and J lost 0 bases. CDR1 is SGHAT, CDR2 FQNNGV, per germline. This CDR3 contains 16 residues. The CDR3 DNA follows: TGTGCCAGCAGTGAGCCGGGACAGCCGGACCAAGAGACCCAGTACTTC. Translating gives CASSEPGQPDQETQYF.

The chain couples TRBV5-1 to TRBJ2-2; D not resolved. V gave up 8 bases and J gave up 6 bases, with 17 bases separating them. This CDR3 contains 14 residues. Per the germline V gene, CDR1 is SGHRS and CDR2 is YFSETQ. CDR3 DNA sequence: TGCGCCAGTCGAACCGCACATGGAGCCGGGGAGCTGTTTTTT. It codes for CASRTAHGAGELFF.

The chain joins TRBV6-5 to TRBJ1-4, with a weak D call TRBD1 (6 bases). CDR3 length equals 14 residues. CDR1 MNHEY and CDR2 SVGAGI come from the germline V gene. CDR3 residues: CASRLQGTNEKLFF. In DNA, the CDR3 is TGTGCGAGCCGGTTACAGGGAACTAATGAAAAACTGTTTTTT.

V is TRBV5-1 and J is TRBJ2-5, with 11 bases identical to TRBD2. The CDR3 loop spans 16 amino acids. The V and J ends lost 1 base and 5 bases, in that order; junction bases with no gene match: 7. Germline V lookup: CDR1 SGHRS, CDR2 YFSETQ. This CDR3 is CASSLNSGGARETQYF. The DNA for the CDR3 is TGCGCCAGCAGCTTGAATAGCGGGGGGGCGAGGGAGACCCAGTACTTC.

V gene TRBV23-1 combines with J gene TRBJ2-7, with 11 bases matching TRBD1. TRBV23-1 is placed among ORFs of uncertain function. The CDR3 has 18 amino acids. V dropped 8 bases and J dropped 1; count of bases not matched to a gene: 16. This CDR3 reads CASEPTDRGRYQSYEQYF. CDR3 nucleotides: TGCGCCAGCGAACCAACGGACAGGGGGCGATACCAATCCTACGAGCAGTACTTC.

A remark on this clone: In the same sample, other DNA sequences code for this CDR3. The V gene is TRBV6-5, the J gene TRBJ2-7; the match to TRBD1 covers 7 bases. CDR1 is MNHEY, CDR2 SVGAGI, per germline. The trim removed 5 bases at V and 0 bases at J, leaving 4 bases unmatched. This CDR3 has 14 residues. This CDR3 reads CASSRQGPSYEQYF. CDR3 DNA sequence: TGTGCCAGCAGTCGACAGGGACCCTCCTACGAGCAGTACTTC.

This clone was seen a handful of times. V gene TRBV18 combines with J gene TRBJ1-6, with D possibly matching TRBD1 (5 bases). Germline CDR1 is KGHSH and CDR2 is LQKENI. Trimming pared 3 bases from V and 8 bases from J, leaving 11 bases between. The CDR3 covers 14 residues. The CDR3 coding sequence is TGTGCCAGCTCACCCGAGTCCAGGGATTCACCCCTCCACTTT. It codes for CASSPESRDSPLHF.

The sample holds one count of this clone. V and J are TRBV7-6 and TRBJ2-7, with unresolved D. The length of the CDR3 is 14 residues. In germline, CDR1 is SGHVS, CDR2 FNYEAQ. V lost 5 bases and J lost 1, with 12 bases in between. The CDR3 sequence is CASSPVVQSYEQYF. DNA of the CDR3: TGTGCCAGCAGCCCGGTCGTACAGTCCTACGAGCAGTACTTC.